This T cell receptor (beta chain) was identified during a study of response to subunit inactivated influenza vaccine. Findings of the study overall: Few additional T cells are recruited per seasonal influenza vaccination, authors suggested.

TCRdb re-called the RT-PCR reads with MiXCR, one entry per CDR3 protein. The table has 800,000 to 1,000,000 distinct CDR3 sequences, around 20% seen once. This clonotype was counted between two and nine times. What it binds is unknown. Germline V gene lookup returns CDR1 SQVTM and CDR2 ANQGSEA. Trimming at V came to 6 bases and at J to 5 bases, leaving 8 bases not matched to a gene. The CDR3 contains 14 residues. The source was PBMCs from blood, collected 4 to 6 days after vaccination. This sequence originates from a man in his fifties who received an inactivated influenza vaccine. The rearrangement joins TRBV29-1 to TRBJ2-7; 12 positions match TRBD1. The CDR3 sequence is CSVEPGTGGDEQYF. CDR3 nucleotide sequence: TGCAGCGTGGAACCCGGGACAGGGGGCGACGAGCAGTACTTC.